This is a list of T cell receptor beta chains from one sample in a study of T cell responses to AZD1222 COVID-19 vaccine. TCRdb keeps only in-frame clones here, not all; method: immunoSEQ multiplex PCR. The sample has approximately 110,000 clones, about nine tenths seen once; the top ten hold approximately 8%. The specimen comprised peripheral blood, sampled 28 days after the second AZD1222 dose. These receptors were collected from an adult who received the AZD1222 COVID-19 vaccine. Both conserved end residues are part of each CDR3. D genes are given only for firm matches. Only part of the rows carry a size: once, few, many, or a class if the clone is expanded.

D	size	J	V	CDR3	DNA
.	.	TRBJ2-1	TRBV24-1	CATSDLSSEVYNEQFF	TGTGCCACCAGTGATTTGTCTAGCGAGGTTTACAATGAGCAGTTCTTC
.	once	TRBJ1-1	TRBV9	CASGRLRTEAFF	TGTGCCAGCGGACGCTTACGCACTGAAGCTTTCTTT
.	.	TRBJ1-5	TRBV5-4	CASSLDQGTQPQHF	TGTGCCAGCAGCTTGGATCAGGGGACCCAGCCCCAGCATTTT
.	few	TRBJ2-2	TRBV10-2	CASSELDPEELFF	TGCGCCAGCAGTGAGTTGGACCCCGAGGAGCTGTTTTTT
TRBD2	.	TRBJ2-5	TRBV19	CASSKRGAGETQYF	TGTGCCAGTAGCAAGCGGGGCGCCGGAGAGACCCAGTACTTC
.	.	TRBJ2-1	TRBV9	CASSVQGNEQFF	TGTGCCAGCAGCGTACAGGGCAATGAGCAGTTCTTC
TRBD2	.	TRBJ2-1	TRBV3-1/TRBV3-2	CASSQEGLGAGGSNEQFF	TGTGCCAGCAGCCAGGAGGGGTTGGGTGCGGGGGGGAGTAATGAGCAGTTCTTC
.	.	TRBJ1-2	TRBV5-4	CASSSTPADYGYTF	TGTGCCAGCAGCTCGACCCCGGCGGACTATGGCTACACCTTC
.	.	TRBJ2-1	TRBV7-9	CASSLARSSYNEQFF	TGTGCCAGCAGCCTAGCTCGGAGCTCCTACAATGAGCAGTTCTTC
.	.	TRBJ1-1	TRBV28	CASSPQGREAFF	TGTGCCAGCAGTCCACAGGGACGGGAAGCTTTCTTT
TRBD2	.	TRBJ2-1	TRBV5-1	CASRETLAGGLGEQFF	TGCGCCAGCAGGGAGACCCTAGCGGGGGGGCTCGGTGAGCAGTTCTTC
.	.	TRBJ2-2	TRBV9	CASSVVSDNTGELFF	TGTGCCAGCAGCGTAGTCTCAGATAACACCGGGGAGCTGTTTTTT
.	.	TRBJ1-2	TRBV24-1	CATSDFGRSYGYTF	TGTGCCACCAGTGATTTTGGACGGTCGTATGGCTACACCTTC
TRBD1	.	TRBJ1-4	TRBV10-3	CAISAQPGQGTFGEEKLFF	TGTGCCATCAGTGCACAACCGGGACAGGGGACTTTTGGGGAAGAAAAACTGTTTTTT